This note documents a single T cell receptor (beta chain) sequence. No cognate antigen has been identified for it. No clone much larger than this one lies a single base away; base qualities are absent. The data stem from a study of a mutant IDH1 vaccine in newly diagnosed glioma (dated by TCRdb to about 2021). For the study in its entirety: In the chemotherapy-containing groups, vaccination started alongside temozolomide cycles, whereas in patients who had radiotherapy alone it started 4-6 weeks after radiotherapy. The roughly 35 treated patients were roughly 62% male and 37.5% female, with a mean age of approximately 40 years. Before enrollment, patients had received standard therapy of radiotherapy alone, temozolomide alone, or radiochemotherapy with temozolomide; most received the combination. Visit V12 was the week-35 safety follow-up and visit V13 was the week-47 end of study. Six visits were used for peripheral blood collection: V03 (baseline), V05, V07, V10, V12 and V13. Longitudinal TCRB deep sequencing was performed for around 23 treated patients wherever samples were available for exploratory analyses.

Library preparation was by the immunoSEQ multiplex PCR assay. Following the manufacturer's protocol, the hsTCRB Kit was used to amplify rearranged TCR beta chain sequences. TCRB libraries were sequenced on an Illumina MiSeq. The authors' pipeline ran thus. The proprietary platform of the kit vendor was used for demultiplexing, trimming and gene mapping. Sourced from immuneACCESS, this table was stored by TCRdb with only in-frame sequences that have V and J called. A share of the clones is absent; for the studies checked, an unresolved V gene accounts for under half, and the remainder has no known explanation. V, J and clone size are taken as reported in that table, and D and trimming were inferred from the DNA itself. For this sample the table gives about 83,000 clones, of which over 75% were detected only once. Of the sample, around 5% is held by the ten largest clones. The sample's time point label, decoded: week 47, end of study. Each vaccine dose was 300 ug of a 20-mer mutant IDH1 peptide in Montanide, given subcutaneously with topical imiquimod. Across visits V03 through V10, patients got a total of eight vaccinations, given in weeks 1, 3, 5, 7, 11, 15, 19 and 23. All donors had newly diagnosed IDH1-mutant astrocytomas of WHO grade 3 or 4 that showed loss of nuclear ATRX. The samples were drawn from NOA16, a multicentre, single-arm, open-label phase I trial in Germany that tested a mutant IDH1 peptide vaccine in humans for the first time. Genomic DNA for TCRB sequencing was extracted from EDTA blood using the DNeasy Blood and Tissue Kit.

Overall study outcomes, separate from this receptor: No apparent relationship was observed between pseudoprogression and alterations in the top peripheral T cell clonotypes detected by TCRB sequencing. The authors noted that analyses of patient blood samples could not be reproduced because of sample limitations. Immune responses induced by the vaccine were seen in over 90% of patients across multiple MHC alleles. Selection of PBMC samples for TCRB deep sequencing was based on availability.

There are 18 amino acids in the CDR3, from cysteine to phenylalanine inclusive. Only the CDR3 DNA stays, 54 bases, in frame from base 1. CDR1 and CDR2 (MNHEY, SMNVEV) derive from the germline V gene (reference sequence). The germline V and J ends show losses of 3 bases and 4 bases respectively, and no gene match explains 6 bases of the junction. The sample here was PBMCs, taken from a glioma patient whose treatment included an IDH1 peptide vaccine. The chain employs TRBV27 and TRBJ2-2, with TRBD2 matching 15 junction bases. The source is a man between 40 and 49 years old with glioma. The nucleotide sequence reads TGTGCCAGCAGTTTCCTGGGACTAGCGGGAGGAAGCACCGGGGAGCTGTTTTTT. It encodes CASSFLGLAGGSTGELFF.